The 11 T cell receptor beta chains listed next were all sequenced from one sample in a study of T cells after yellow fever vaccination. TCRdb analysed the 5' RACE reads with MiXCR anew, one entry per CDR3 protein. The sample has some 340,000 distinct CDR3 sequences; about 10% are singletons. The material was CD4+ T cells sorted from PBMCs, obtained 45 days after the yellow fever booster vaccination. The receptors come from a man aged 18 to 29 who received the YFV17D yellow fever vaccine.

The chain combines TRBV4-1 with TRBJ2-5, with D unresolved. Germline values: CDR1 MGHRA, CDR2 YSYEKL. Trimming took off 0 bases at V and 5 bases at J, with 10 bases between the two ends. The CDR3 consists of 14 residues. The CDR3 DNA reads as TGCGCCAGCAGCCAAGACTGGGGTAGGGAGACCCAGTACTTC. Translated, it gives CASSQDWGRETQYF.

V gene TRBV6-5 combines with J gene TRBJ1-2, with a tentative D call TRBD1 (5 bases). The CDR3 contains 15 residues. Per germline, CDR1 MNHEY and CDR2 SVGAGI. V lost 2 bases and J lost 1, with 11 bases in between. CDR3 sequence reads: CASSYTNRRNYGYTF. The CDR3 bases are TGTGCCAGCAGTTACACGAACAGGCGTAACTATGGCTACACCTTC.

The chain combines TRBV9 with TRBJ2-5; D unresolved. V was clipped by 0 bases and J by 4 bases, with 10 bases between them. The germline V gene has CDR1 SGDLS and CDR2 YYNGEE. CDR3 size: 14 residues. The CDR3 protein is CASSVVGLGETQYF. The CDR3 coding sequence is TGTGCCAGCAGCGTAGTCGGGTTGGGAGAGACCCAGTACTTC.

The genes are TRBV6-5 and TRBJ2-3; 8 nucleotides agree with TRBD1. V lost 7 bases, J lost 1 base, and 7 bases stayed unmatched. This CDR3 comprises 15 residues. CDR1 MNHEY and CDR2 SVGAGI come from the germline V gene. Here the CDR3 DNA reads TGTGCCAGCACCACCACGGGACAGGGCACAGATACGCAGTATTTT. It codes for CASTTTGQGTDTQYF.

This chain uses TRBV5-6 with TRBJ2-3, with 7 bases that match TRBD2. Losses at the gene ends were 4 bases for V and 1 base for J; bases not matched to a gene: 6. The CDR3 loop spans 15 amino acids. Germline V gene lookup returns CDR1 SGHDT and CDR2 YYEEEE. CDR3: CASSLTSARTDTQYF. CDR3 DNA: TGTGCCAGCAGCCTAACTAGCGCTCGCACAGATACGCAGTATTTT.

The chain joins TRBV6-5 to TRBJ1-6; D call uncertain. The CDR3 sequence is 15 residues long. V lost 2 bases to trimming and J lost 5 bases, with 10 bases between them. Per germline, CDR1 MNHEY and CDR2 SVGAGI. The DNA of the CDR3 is TGTGCCAGCAGTTACCAGTACCTCGATAATTCACCCCTCCACTTT. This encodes CASSYQYLDNSPLHF.

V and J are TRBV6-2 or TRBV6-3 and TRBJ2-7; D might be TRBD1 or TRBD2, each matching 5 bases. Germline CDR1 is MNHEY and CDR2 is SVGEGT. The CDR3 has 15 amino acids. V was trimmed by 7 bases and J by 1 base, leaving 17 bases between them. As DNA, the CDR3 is TGTGCCAGCAACCCTGGGGGTTATAGTTCCTACGAGCAGTACGTC. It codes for CASNPGGYSSYEQYV.

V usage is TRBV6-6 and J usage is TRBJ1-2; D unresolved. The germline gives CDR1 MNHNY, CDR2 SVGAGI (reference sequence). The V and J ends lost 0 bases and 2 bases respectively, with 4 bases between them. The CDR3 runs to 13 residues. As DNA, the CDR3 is TGTGCCAGCAGTTACTCAGGGAACTATGGCTACACCTTC. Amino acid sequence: CASSYSGNYGYTF.

CDR3 sequence reads: CASSPDRAGNSPLHF. The CDR3 DNA sequence: TGTGCCAGCAGCCCGGACCGGGCCGGGAATTCACCCCTCCACTTT. This chain links TRBV5-4 with TRBJ1-6, with D hard to call. CDR3 size: 15 residues. V was cut by 4 bases and J by 7 bases, with 15 bases left in between. Germline CDR1 is SGHNT and CDR2 is YYREEE (reference sequence).

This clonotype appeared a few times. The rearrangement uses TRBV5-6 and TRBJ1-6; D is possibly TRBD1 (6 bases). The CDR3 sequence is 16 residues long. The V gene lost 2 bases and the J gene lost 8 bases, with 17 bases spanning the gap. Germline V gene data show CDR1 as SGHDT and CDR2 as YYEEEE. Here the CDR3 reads CASSFVSGGHDSPLHF. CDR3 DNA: TGTGCCAGCAGCTTCGTCAGTGGGGGACATGATTCACCCCTCCACTTT.

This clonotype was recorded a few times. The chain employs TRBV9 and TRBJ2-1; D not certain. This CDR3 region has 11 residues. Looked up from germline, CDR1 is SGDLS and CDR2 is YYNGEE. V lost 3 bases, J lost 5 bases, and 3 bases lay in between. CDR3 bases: TGTGCCAGCAGCGGAAACAATGAGCAGTTCTTC. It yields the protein CASSGNNEQFF.